This T cell receptor (beta chain) was captured by sequencing in a study of blood T cells in healthy people across ages. The CDR3 is made up of 18 amino acids. V was clipped by 7 bases and J by 0 bases, with 21 bases between them. The sample holds a few counts of this clonotype. It was with a sample-barcoded 5' primer and a J-beta primer mix that a second PCR of about 6 to 12 cycles was run. From the 5' RACE reads, TCRdb called clonotypes with MiXCR, one entry per CDR3 protein. The sample includes hundreds of thousands of distinct CDR3 sequences, 27% of them seen just once. The sequencing sample was made of blood. The chain has TRBV12-3 or TRBV12-4 and TRBJ1-4; possibly TRBD1 for D (6 bases). This sequence was found in a woman aged 65 to 85 in good health. CDR3 loop: CASTTDRIFFATNEKLFF. CDR3 coding DNA: TGTGCCAGCACCACAGACAGGATCTTCTTTGCAACTAATGAAAAACTGTTTTTT.